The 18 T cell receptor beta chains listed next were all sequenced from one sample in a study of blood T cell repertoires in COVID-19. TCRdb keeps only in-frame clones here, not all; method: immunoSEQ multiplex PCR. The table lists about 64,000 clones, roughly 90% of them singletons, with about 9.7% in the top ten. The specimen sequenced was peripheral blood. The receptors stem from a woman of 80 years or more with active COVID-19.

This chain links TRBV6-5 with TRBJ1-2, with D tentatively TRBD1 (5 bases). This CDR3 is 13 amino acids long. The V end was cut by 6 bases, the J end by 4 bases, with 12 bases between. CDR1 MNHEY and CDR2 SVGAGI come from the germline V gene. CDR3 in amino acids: CASRMTATYGYTF. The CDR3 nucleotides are TGTGCCAGCAGAATGACAGCAACCTATGGCTACACCTTC.

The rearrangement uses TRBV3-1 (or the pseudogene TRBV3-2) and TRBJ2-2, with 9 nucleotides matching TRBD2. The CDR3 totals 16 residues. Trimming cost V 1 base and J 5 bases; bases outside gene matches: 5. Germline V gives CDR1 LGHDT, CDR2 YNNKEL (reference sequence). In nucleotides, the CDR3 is TGTGCCAGCAGCCAAGTGAGTAGCGGGAGAACCGGGGAGCTGTTTTTT. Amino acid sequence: CASSQVSSGRTGELFF.

CDR3 bases: TGTGCCAGCAGTGGACCGGGACTAGCGGGAAGGTCCGTCCACGAGCAGTACTTC. Its translation: CASSGPGLAGRSVHEQYF. The chain combines TRBV28 with TRBJ2-7, with 13 positions matching TRBD2. The V gene's germline CDR1 is MDHEN and CDR2 SYDVKM. V dropped 5 bases and J dropped 5; count of bases not matched to a gene: 15. The length of the CDR3 is 18 residues. Based on the CDR3 plus reference TRBV28 and TRBJ2-7, the full variable domain is DVKVTQSSRYLVKRTGEKVFLECVQDMDHENMFWYRQDPGLGLRLIYFSYDVKMKEKGDIPEGYSVSREKKERFSLILESASTNQTSMYLCASSGPGLAGRSVHEQYFGPGTRLTVT.

The CDR3 DNA sequence: TGTGCCAGCTCGCCCCGGGACAGGGAAGCTTTCTTT. Its protein product is CASSPRDREAFF. The chain couples TRBV18 to TRBJ1-1; the match to TRBD1 covers 8 bases. The V segment lost 6 bases and the J segment 8 bases; nucleotides outside the gene matches: 5. The CDR3 runs 12 residues. Germline V gives CDR1 KGHSH, CDR2 LQKENI.

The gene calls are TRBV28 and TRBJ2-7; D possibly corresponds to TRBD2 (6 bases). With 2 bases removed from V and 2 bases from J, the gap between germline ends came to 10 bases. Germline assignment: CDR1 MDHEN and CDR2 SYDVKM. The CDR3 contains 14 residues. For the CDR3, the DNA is TGTGCCAGCAGTTTACTCGGGGGAACCTACGAGCAGTACTTC. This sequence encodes CASSLLGGTYEQYF. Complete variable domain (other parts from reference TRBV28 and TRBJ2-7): DVKVTQSSRYLVKRTGEKVFLECVQDMDHENMFWYRQDPGLGLRLIYFSYDVKMKEKGDIPEGYSVSREKKERFSLILESASTNQTSMYLCASSLLGGTYEQYFGPGTRLTVT.

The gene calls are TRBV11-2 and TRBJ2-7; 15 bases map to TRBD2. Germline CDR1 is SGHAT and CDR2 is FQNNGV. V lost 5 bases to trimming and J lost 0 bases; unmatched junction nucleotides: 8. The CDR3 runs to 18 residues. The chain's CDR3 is CASSPQPGLAGGSYEQYF. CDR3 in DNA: TGTGCCAGCAGCCCCCAACCGGGACTAGCGGGAGGCTCCTACGAGCAGTACTTC.

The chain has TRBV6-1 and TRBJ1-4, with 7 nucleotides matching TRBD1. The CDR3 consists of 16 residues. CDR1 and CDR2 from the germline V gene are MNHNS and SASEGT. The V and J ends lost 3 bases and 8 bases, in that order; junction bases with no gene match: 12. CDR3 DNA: TGTGCCAGCAGTGAGAGGGGGCGCGAATTTGTAGAAAAACTGTTTTTT. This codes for CASSERGREFVEKLFF.

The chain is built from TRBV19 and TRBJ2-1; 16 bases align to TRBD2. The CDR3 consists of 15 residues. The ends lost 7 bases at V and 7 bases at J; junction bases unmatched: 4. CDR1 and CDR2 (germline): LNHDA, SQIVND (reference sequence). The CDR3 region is CASKLGLAGGNEQFF. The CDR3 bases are TGTGCCAGTAAGCTGGGACTAGCGGGAGGGAATGAGCAGTTCTTC.

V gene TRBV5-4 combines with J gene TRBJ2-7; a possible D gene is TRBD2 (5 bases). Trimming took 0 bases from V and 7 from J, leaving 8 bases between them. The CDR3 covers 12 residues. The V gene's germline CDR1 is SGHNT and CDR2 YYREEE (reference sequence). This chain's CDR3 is CASSLDRGEQYV. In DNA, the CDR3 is TGTGCCAGCAGCTTGGATCGGGGTGAGCAGTACGTC.

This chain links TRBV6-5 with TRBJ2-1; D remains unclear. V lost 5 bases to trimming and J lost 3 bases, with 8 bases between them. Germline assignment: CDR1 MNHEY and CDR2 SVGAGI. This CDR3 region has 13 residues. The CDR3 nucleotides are TGTGCCAGCAGTCGTAGATACTACAATGAGCAGTTCTTC. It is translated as CASSRRYYNEQFF.

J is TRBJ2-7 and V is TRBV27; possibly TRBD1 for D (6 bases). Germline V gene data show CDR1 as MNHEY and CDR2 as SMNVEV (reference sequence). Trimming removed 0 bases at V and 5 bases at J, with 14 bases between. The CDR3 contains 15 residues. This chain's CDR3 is CASSLSIHTGHEQYV. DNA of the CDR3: TGTGCCAGCAGTTTATCGATTCATACAGGGCACGAGCAGTACGTC.

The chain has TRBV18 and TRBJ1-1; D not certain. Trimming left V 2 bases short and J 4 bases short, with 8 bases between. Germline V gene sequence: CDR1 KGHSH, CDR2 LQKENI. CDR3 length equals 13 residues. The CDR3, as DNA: TGTGCCAGCTCACCAGGGAGCAGCACTGAAGCTTTCTTT. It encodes CASSPGSSTEAFF. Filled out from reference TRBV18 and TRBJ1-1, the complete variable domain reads NAGVMQNPRHLVRRRGQEARLRCSPMKGHSHVYWYRQLPEEGLKFMVYLQKENIIDESGMPKERFSAEFPKEGPSILRIQQVVRGDSAAYFCASSPGSSTEAFFGQGTRLTVV.

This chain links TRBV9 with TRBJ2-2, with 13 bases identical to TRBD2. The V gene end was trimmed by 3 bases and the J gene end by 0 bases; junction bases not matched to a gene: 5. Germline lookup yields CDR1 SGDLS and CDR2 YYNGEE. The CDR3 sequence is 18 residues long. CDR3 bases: TGTGCCAGCAGCGAGGGACTAGCGGGACGATCGAACACCGGGGAGCTGTTTTTT. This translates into CASSEGLAGRSNTGELFF.

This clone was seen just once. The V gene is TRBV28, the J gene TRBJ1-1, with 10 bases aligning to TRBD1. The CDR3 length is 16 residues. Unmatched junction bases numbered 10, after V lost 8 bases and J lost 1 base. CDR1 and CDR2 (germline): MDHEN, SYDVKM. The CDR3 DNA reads TGTGCCAGCGGGGGACCCGGACAGGGGGAGAACACTGAAGCTTTCTTT. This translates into CASGGPGQGENTEAFF.

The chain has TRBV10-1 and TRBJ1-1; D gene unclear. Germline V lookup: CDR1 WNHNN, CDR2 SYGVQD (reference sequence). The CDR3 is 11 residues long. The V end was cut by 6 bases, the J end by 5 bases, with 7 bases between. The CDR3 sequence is CASSAGTEAFF. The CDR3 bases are TGCGCCAGCAGCGCGGGGACTGAAGCTTTCTTT.

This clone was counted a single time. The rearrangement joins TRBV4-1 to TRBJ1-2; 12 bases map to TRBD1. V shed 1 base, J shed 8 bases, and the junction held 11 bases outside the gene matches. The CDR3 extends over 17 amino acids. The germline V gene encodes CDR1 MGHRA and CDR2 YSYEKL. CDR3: CASSQAPPGQGASGYTF. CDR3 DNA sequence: TGCGCCAGCAGCCAAGCCCCACCGGGACAGGGGGCATCGGGCTACACCTTC.

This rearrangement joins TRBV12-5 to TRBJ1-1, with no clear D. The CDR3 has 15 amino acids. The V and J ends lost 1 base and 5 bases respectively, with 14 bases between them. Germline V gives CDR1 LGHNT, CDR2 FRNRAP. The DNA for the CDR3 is TGTGCTAGTGGTTTGGCCACGGAGGGATTGACTGAAGCTTTCTTT. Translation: CASGLATEGLTEAFF.

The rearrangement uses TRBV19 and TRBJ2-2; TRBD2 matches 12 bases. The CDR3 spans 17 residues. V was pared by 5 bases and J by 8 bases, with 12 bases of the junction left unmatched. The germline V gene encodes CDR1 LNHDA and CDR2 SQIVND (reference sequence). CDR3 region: CASSDEPSGRAFGELFF. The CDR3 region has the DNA TGTGCCAGTAGTGACGAACCTAGCGGGAGGGCCTTTGGGGAGCTGTTTTTT. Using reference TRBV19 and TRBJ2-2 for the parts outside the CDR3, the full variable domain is DGGITQSPKYLFRKEGQNVTLSCEQNLNHDAMYWYRQDPGQGLRLIYYSQIVNDFQKGDIAEGYSVSREKKESFPLTVTSAQKNPTAFYLCASSDEPSGRAFGELFFGEGSRLTVL.